The 21 T cell receptor beta chains presented below share a single source sample, sequenced in a study of T cells in women clearing cervical HPV infection. The data were produced by immunoSEQ multiplex PCR, yet TCRdb's version contains in-frame clones alone and is incomplete. Its table lists 25,000 to 35,000 clones. The sample was blood buffy coat. These receptors originate from a woman between 18 and 69 years old with a cervical HPV16 infection that either progressed to CIN3+ or cleared (not recorded which).

A word on this clone: The read stops 3 residues short of the end of the CDR3; the missing end is completed from the germline J gene. V and J are TRBV29-1 and TRBJ2-1; 7 bases line up with TRBD1. From germline, CDR1 is SQVTM and CDR2 ANQGSEA. The CDR3 loop spans 14 amino acids. V lost 0 bases and J lost 7; bases outside the gene matches: 6. The CDR3 region is CSVEDRGQLNEQFF. The CDR3 bases that were read are TGCAGCGTTGAAGATCGGGGACAGCTTAATGAG.

Comments on this clone: The CDR3 goes on 3 residues after the read ends, and that part is filled in from the germline J gene. The chain combines TRBV7-6 with TRBJ1-2, with a tentative D call TRBD1 (6 bases). Germline V gene lookup returns CDR1 SGHVS and CDR2 FNYEAQ. This CDR3 has 15 residues. This CDR3 is CASSSGGGDFYDYTF. CDR3 bases read: TGTGCCAGCAGCTCCGGGGGGGGCGACTTTTACGAC.

A remark on this clone: Sequencing ends 3 residues short of the CDR3 end; the germline J gene provides the rest. The chain uses TRBV5-3 and TRBJ2-1; 13 nucleotides line up with TRBD2. TRBV5-3 falls under the ORF class, with uncertain function. The CDR3 contains 14 residues. J was trimmed by 9 bases and V by 6 bases; bases with no gene match: 6. The CDR3 is CARKRLAGGGEQFF. CDR3 bases read: TGTGCCAGAAAGAGACTAGCGGGGGGCGGTGAG.

Details on this clone: Read data end 3 residues before the CDR3 end; the end is taken from the germline J gene. The genes are TRBV19 and TRBJ2-3; 8 bases line up with TRBD1. This CDR3 has 14 residues. The germline gives CDR1 LNHDA, CDR2 SQIVND (reference sequence). Partial CDR3 DNA: TGTGCCAGTAGTATAAGCAGGGGGCAAGAGACG. Residues: CASSISRGQET. The whole CDR3 is CASSISRGQETQYF.

CDR3 loop: CSATPGQWNSPLHF. CDR3 DNA (partial): TGCAGTGCTACCCCGGGACAGTGGAATTCACCC. The chain uses TRBV20-1 and TRBJ1-6; 7 bases fit TRBD1. Read sequence stops 3 residues before the CDR3 end, and the germline J gene provides the missing end. CDR1 and CDR2 from the germline V gene are DFQATT and SNEGSKA (reference sequence). This CDR3 has 14 amino acids. The V and J ends lost 4 bases and 7 bases, in that order; junction bases with no gene match: 7.

As concerns this clone: The read falls 3 residues short of the CDR3 end, and the missing part is taken from the germline J gene. This chain links TRBV7-3 with TRBJ1-1; D possibly corresponds to TRBD1 (5 bases). With 1 base removed from V and 6 bases from J, the gap between germline ends came to 15 bases. CDR1 is SGHTA and CDR2 is FQGTGA in the germline V gene. The CDR3 covers 15 residues. The covered CDR3 bases are TGTGCCAGCAGCTTAAGCGGGGTGTGGGGCGCTGAA. This codes for CASSLSGVWGAE. From start to end, the CDR3 is CASSLSGVWGAEAFF.

Regarding this clone: The DNA ends 3 residues before the CDR3 does, and the rest of the CDR3 is filled in from the germline J gene. The rearrangement links TRBV2 to TRBJ1-4, with 7 bases identical to TRBD1. The CDR3 covers 15 residues. Per the germline V gene, CDR1 is SNHLY and CDR2 is FYNNEI. Unmatched junction bases numbered 14, after V lost 8 bases and J lost 8 bases. Incomplete CDR3 DNA: TGTGCCAGCTCGAGTAAGACAGGGTCGGGAGAAAAA. Its protein product is CASSSKTGSGEK. In full, the CDR3 is CASSSKTGSGEKLFF.

About this clone itself: The read ends 3 residues before the CDR3 terminus; that terminus is restored from the germline J gene. This chain uses TRBV7-9 with TRBJ1-2; unclear D gene. Germline CDR1 and CDR2: SEHNR and FQNEAQ (reference sequence). The CDR3 consists of 15 residues. Partial CDR3 DNA: TGTGCCAGCAGCTTAGACAGCAGTGCTACCTACGAC. Translated, it gives CASSLDSSATYD. The entire CDR3 protein is CASSLDSSATYDYTF. Together with reference TRBV7-9 and TRBJ1-2, the CDR3 gives the full variable domain: DTGVSQNPRHKITKRGQNVTFRCDPISEHNRLYWYRQTLGQGPEFLTYFQNEAQLEKSRLLSDRFSAERPKGSFSTLEIQRTEQGDSAMYLCASSLDSSATYDYTFGSGTRLTVV.

For this clone: The read ends 3 residues before the CDR3 terminus; that terminus is restored from the germline J gene. V is TRBV29-1 and J is TRBJ2-3; D might be TRBD2 (6 bases). The germline CDR1 and CDR2 sequences are SQVTM and ANQGSEA. The CDR3 is made up of 13 amino acids. Trimming took off 5 bases at V and 1 base at J, with 10 bases between the two ends. The CDR3 spells CSVPPGGTDTQYF. The covered CDR3 bases are TGCAGCGTTCCCCCGGGGGGCACAGATACG.

Notes on this clone: The missing CDR3 end, 3 residues past where the read stops, is filled in from the germline J gene. The J gene is TRBJ2-5, the V gene TRBV12-3 or TRBV12-4; D is ambiguous. The CDR3 has 14 amino acids. Trimming took 3 bases from V and 1 from J, leaving 9 bases between them. Partial CDR3 DNA: TGTGCCAGCAGTTTTCAGAATTTCCAAGAGACC. Its protein is CASSFQNFQET. In full, the CDR3 reads CASSFQNFQETQYF.

As concerns this clone: The observed sequence ends 3 residues before the CDR3 terminus, with the missing tail filled in from the germline J gene. The V call is TRBV20-1, the J call TRBJ2-5; D unclear. With 1 base removed from V and 3 bases from J, the gap between germline ends came to 9 bases. The germline CDR1 and CDR2 sequences are DFQATT and SNEGSKA (reference sequence). The CDR3 length is 13 residues. Incomplete CDR3 DNA: TGCAGTGCTAGAGTACCAGGAGAAGAGACC. This encodes CSARVPGEET. The full CDR3 reads CSARVPGEETQYF.

About this clone: Read data end 3 residues before the CDR3 end; the end is taken from the germline J gene. Other DNA sequences in this sample translate to the same CDR3. This chain joins TRBV18 and TRBJ2-5; TRBD1 matches at 7 bases. V trimming: 0 bases; J trimming: 2 bases; junction bases outside the gene matches: 6. This CDR3 contains 16 residues. From germline, CDR1 is KGHSH and CDR2 LQKENI. The CDR3 here is CASSPPGTATQETQYF. The sequenced part of the CDR3 DNA is TGTGCCAGCTCACCACCGGGGACAGCGACTCAAGAGACC.

Of note for this clone: The read comes to an end 3 residues before the CDR3 does, leaving the germline J gene to fill in the end. The chain recombines TRBV7-2 with TRBJ2-1; 8 nucleotides agree with TRBD1. The length of the CDR3 is 15 residues. Germline values: CDR1 SGHTA, CDR2 FQGNSA. V gave up 4 bases and J gave up 9 bases; unmatched junction bases: 11. CDR3 bases read: TGTGCCAGCAGCTCACAGGGGGTCGGCTCGGCTGAG. Its translation: CASSSQGVGSAE. The entire CDR3 protein reads CASSSQGVGSAEQFF.

With regard to this clone: The missing CDR3 end, 3 residues past where the read stops, is filled in from the germline J gene. The genes are TRBV5-6 and TRBJ1-1; D call uncertain. This CDR3 has 14 amino acids. Germline V gives CDR1 SGHDT, CDR2 YYEEEE. Trimming removed 3 bases at V and 5 bases at J, with 14 bases between. The part of the CDR3 DNA that was read is TGTGCCAGCAGCTCAGTGGCTTTGATGACTGAA. Translation gives CASSSVALMTE. From start to end, the CDR3 is CASSSVALMTEAFF.

In the case of this clone: The read comes to an end 3 residues before the CDR3 does, leaving the germline J gene to fill in the end. The chain carries TRBV6-1 and TRBJ1-5; unclear D gene. Trimming removed 1 base at V and 6 bases at J, with 10 bases between. Germline V gives CDR1 MNHNS, CDR2 SASEGT. The CDR3 runs to 14 residues. CDR3 sequence reads: CASSEGPYGQPQHF. CDR3 DNA (partial): TGTGCCAGCAGTGAAGGCCCCTACGGTCAGCCC.

On this clone: One end of the junction does not line up with germline, which may come from a read error. The CDR3 end lies 3 residues beyond the end of the read and is filled in from the germline J gene. Different DNA sequences within this sample yield the same CDR3. The chain couples TRBV30 to TRBJ1-3; D unresolved. The CDR3 sequence is 14 residues long. Germline lookup yields CDR1 GTSNPN and CDR2 SVGIG (reference sequence). CDR3 DNA, as far as it was read: TGTGCCTGGAGTATCGGGTTCTCTGGAAACACG. This encodes CAWSIGFSGNT. The complete CDR3 reads CAWSIGFSGNTIYF.

On this clone: Coverage ceases 3 residues before the CDR3 finishes, and the germline J gene fills in the end. The chain joins TRBV7-2 to TRBJ2-5, with a tentative D call TRBD2 (6 bases). There are 14 residues in the CDR3. V lost 2 bases to trimming and J lost 1 base, with 8 bases between them. Germline CDR1 and CDR2: SGHTA and FQGNSA. The CDR3 protein is CASSLRRGQETQYF. The part of the CDR3 DNA that was read is TGTGCCAGCAGCTTAAGGCGGGGCCAAGAGACC.

The covered CDR3 bases are TGTGCCAGCAGTCCAGGGTTGCACACTGAA. Protein sequence: CASSPGLHTE. The entire CDR3 is CASSPGLHTEAFF. The chain couples TRBV6-2 or TRBV6-3 to TRBJ1-1; maybe TRBD1 (5 bases). The CDR3 extends 3 residues past the end of the read, so its final part is completed from the germline J gene. The V end was cut by 5 bases, the J end by 3 bases, with 10 bases between. CDR1 and CDR2 (germline): MNHEY, SVGEGT. This CDR3 region has 13 residues.

A word on this clone: The read is 3 residues too short to cover the CDR3 end, so that end is filled in from the germline J gene. The chain recombines TRBV20-1 with TRBJ1-5; TRBD1 might be the D (6 bases). The V gene lost 4 bases and the J gene lost 1 base, with 14 bases spanning the gap. Germline V gives CDR1 DFQATT, CDR2 SNEGSKA (reference sequence). This CDR3 contains 15 residues. The CDR3 here is CSATRGGVSNQPQHF. The CDR3 DNA, read in part, is TGCAGTGCTACTAGAGGGGGGGTAAGCAATCAGCCC.

As concerns this clone: Sequencing ends 3 residues short of the CDR3 end; the germline J gene provides the rest. This chain connects TRBV11-2 to TRBJ1-4; 9 bases match TRBD1. The CDR3 is 14 amino acids. The germline gives CDR1 SGHAT, CDR2 FQNNGV. The CDR3 bases that were read are TGTGCCAGCAGGGAACAGGGGGCAGGTTCACCA. It is translated as CASREQGAGSP. In full, the CDR3 reads CASREQGAGSPLFF.

In regard to this clone: The DNA ends 3 residues before the CDR3 does, and the rest of the CDR3 is filled in from the germline J gene. The chain employs TRBV30 and TRBJ1-5, with D unclear. This CDR3 is 15 amino acids long. The V end was cut by 2 bases, the J end by 5 bases, with 16 bases between. Germline CDR1 GTSNPN, CDR2 SVGIG (reference sequence). CDR3 protein: CAWSPPGSLDQPQHF. CDR3 bases read: TGTGCCTGGAGTCCGCCCGGGTCTTTAGATCAGCCC.